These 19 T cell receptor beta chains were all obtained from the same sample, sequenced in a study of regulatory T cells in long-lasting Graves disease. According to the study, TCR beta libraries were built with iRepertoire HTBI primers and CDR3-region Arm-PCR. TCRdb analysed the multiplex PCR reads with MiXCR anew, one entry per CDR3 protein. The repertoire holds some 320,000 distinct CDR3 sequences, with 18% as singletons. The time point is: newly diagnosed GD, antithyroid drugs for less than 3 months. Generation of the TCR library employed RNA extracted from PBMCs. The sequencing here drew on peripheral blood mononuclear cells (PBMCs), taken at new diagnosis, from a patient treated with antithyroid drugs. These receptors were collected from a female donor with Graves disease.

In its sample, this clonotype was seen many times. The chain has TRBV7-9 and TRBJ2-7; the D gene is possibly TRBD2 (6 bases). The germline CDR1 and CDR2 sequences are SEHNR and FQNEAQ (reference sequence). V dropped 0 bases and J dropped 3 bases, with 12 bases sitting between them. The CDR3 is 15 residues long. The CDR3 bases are TGTGCCAGCAGCTTAGCATCCGGGAGTTTCTACGAGCAGTACTTC. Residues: CASSLASGSFYEQYF.

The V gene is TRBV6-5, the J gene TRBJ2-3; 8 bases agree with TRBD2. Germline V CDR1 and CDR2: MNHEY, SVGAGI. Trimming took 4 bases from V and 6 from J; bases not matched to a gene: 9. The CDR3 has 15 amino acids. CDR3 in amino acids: CASSSGLAWSDTQYF. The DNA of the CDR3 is TGTGCCAGCAGTTCTGGACTAGCCTGGAGTGATACGCAGTATTTT.

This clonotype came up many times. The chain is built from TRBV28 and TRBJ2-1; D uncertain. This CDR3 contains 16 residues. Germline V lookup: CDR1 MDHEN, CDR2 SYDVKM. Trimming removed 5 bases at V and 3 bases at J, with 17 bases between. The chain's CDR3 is CASSPLGTVDYNEQFF. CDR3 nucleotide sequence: TGTGCCAGCAGTCCCCTAGGAACGGTTGACTACAATGAGCAGTTCTTC.

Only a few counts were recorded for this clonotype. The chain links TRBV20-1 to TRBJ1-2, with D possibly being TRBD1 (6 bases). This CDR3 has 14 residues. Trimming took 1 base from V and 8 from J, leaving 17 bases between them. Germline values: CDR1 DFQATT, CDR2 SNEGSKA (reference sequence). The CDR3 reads CSARAPGAPGGYTF. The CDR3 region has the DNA TGCAGTGCTAGAGCACCGGGGGCCCCGGGAGGCTACACCTTC.

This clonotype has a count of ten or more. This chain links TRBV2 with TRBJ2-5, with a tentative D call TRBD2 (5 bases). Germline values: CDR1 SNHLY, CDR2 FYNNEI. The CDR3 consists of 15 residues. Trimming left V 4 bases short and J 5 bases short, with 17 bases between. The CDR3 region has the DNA TGTGCCAGCAGTGCGCTCGGGGTGACGGGGGAGACCCAGTACTTC. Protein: CASSALGVTGETQYF.

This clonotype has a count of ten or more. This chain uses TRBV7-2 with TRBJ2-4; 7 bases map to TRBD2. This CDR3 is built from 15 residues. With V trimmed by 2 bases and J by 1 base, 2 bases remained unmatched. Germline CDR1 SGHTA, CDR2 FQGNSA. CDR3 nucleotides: TGTGCCAGCAGCTTACAGGGAGGGGCCAAAAACATTCAGTACTTC. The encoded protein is CASSLQGGAKNIQYF.

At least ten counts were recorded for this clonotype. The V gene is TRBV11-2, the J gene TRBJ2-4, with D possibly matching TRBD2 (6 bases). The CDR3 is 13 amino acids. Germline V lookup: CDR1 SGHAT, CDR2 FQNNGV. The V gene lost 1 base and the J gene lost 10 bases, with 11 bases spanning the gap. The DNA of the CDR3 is TGTGCCAGCAGCTTAGGACTGGAGGGGATTCAGTACTTC. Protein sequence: CASSLGLEGIQYF.

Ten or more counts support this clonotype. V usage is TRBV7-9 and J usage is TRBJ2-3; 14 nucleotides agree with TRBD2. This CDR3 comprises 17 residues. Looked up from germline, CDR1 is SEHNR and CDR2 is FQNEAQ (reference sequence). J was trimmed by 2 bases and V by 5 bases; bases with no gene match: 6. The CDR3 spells CASSRTSGRSDTDTQYF. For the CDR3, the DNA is TGTGCCAGCAGCCGGACTAGCGGGAGGTCCGACACAGATACGCAGTATTTT. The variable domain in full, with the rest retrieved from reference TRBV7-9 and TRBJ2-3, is DTGVSQNPRHKITKRGQNVTFRCDPISEHNRLYWYRQTLGQGPEFLTYFQNEAQLEKSRLLSDRFSAERPKGSFSTLEIQRTEQGDSAMYLCASSRTSGRSDTDTQYFGPGTRLTVL.

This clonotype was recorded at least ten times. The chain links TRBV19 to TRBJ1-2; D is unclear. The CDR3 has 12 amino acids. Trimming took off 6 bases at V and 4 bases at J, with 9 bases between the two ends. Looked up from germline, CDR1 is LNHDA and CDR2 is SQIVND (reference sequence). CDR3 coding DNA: TGTGCCAGTAGGGTAGGGTTCTATGGCTACACCTTC. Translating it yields CASRVGFYGYTF.

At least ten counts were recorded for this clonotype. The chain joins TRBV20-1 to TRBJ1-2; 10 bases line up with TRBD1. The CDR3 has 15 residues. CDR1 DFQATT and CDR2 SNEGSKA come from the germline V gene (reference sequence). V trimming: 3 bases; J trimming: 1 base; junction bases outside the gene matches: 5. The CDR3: CSARGTGEHNYGYTF. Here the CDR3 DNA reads TGCAGTGCTAGGGGGACAGGGGAACATAACTATGGCTACACCTTC.

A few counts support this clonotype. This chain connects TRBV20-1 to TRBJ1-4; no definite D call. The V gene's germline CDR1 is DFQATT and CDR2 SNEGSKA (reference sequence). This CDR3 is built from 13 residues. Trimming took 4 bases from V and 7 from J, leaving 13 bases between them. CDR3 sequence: CSATRRLGEKLFF. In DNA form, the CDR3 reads TGCAGTGCTACCAGGCGGCTTGGTGAAAAACTGTTTTTT.

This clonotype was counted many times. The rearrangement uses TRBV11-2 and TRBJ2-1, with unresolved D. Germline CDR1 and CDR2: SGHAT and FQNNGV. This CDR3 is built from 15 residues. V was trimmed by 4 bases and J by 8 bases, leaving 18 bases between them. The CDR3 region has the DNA TGTGCCAGCAGCTCTGTTCGGACCTCTTCATATGAGCAGTTCTTC. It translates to CASSSVRTSSYEQFF.

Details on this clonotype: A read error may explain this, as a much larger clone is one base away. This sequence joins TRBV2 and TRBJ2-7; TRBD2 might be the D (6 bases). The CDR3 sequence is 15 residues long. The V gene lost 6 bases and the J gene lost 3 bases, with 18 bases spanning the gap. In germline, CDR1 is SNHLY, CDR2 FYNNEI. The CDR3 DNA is TGTGCCAGCAGCAGAGGTGGGACTTCGGGCTACGAGCAGTACTTC. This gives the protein CASSRGGTSGYEQYF.

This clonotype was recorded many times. The CDR3, as DNA: TGCAGCGTTGGTGCTAGCGGAGTACTCACAGATACGCAGTATTTT. This sequence encodes CSVGASGVLTDTQYF. This chain joins TRBV29-1 and TRBJ2-3; 7 bases line up with TRBD2. Trimming at V came to 4 bases and at J to 2 bases, leaving 9 bases not matched to a gene. CDR3 size: 15 residues. Germline V gene data show CDR1 as SQVTM and CDR2 as ANQGSEA.

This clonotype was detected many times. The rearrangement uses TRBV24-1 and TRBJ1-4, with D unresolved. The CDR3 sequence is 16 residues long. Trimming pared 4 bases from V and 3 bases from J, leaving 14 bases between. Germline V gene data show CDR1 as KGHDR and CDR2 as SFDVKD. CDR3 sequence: CATSESTHLANEKLFF. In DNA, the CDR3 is TGTGCCACCAGTGAGTCGACACATCTGGCTAATGAAAAACTGTTTTTT.

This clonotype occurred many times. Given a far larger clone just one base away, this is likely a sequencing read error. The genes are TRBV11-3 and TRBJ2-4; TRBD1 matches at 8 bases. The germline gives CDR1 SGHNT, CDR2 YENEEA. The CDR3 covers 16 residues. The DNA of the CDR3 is TGTGCCAGCAGCTTAGATTCGGGACAGGTGTACAATGAGCAGCTCTTC. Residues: CASSLDSGQVYNEQLF.

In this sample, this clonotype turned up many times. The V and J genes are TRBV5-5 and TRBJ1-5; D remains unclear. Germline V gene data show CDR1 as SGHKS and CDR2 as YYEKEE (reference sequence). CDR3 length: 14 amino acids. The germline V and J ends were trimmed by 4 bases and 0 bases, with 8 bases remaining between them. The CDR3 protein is CASSPNYSNQPQHF. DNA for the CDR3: TGTGCCAGCAGCCCAAACTATAGCAATCAGCCCCAGCATTTT. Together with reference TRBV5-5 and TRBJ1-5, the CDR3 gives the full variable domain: DAGVTQSPTHLIKTRGQQVTLRCSPISGHKSVSWYQQVLGQGPQFIFQYYEKEERGRGNFPDRFSARQFPNYSSELNVNALLLGDSALYLCASSPNYSNQPQHFGDGTRLSIL.

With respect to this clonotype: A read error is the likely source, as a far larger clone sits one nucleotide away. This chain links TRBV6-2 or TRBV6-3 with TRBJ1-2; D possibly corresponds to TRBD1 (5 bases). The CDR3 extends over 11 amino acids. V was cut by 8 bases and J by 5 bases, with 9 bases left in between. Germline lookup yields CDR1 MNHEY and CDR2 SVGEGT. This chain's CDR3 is CASGGLYGYTF. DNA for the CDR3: TGTGCCAGCGGGGGACTGTATGGCTACACCTTC.

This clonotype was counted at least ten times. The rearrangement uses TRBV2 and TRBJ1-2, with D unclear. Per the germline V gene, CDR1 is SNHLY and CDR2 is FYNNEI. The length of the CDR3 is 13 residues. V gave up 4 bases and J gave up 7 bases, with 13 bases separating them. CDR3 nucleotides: TGTGCCAGCAGTGCCAGATCCTTCGGTGGCTACACCTTC. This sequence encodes CASSARSFGGYTF.